The 20 T cell receptor beta chains in this list originate from one sample, sequenced in a study of shared clonotypes between healthy human individuals. Sequencing used immunoSEQ multiplex PCR; TCRdb keeps in-frame clones, though not all of them. The sample holds millions of clones, over 85% seen once. Material: naive CD4+ T cells sorted from blood. Subset noted: CD45RA+ positively selected. The source of these receptors is a man aged 18 to 35 in good health.

The chain uses TRBV11-3 and TRBJ2-5, with 9 bases lining up with TRBD1. V was pared by 1 base and J by 9 bases, with 12 bases of the junction left unmatched. Germline V gives CDR1 SGHNT, CDR2 YENEEA. The CDR3 runs to 16 residues. The chain's CDR3 is CASSLGSGQGPAAQYF. The DNA for the CDR3 is TGTGCCAGCAGCTTAGGGTCGGGACAGGGACCGGCGGCCCAGTACTTC. Drawing the rest from reference TRBV11-3 and TRBJ2-5, the complete variable domain is EAGVVQSPRYKIIEKKQPVAFWCNPISGHNTLYWYLQNLGQGPELLIRYENEEAVDDSQLPKDRFSAERLKGVDSTLKIQPAELGDSAVYLCASSLGSGQGPAAQYFGPGTRLLVL.

The CDR3 DNA reads TGCGCCAGCAGCTTAAGGACAGGGAAAGAGACCCAGTACTTC. Translating gives CASSLRTGKETQYF. The V and J genes are TRBV5-1 and TRBJ2-5; 8 bases are shared with TRBD1. The CDR3 contains 14 residues. Germline V lookup: CDR1 SGHRS, CDR2 YFSETQ. J lost 3 bases, V lost 2 bases, and 3 bases had no gene match.

The chain combines TRBV7-8 with TRBJ1-1, with 9 bases fitting TRBD1. The CDR3 has 15 residues. V shed 6 bases and J 4 bases; nucleotides not matched to a gene: 9. CDR1 is SGHVS and CDR2 is FQNEAQ in the germline V gene. For the CDR3, the DNA is TGTGCCAGCAGGACACAGGGGGCCAGCGGCACTGAAGCTTTCTTT. Translating it yields CASRTQGASGTEAFF.

The V call is TRBV6-1, the J call TRBJ2-5; D ambiguous. The V end was cut by 4 bases, the J end by 4 bases, with 13 bases between. Germline V gene data show CDR1 as MNHNS and CDR2 as SASEGT. The length of the CDR3 is 14 residues. CDR3 sequence reads: CASSAHNIRETQYF. The CDR3 DNA sequence: TGTGCCAGCAGTGCACACAATATAAGAGAGACCCAGTACTTC.

CDR3 coding DNA: TGTGCCAGCAGCCAAGAAGTACTAGCGGGGGGCCGGGATGAGCAGTTCTTC. Translated, it gives CASSQEVLAGGRDEQFF. This chain joins TRBV4-2 and TRBJ2-1; 12 positions agree with TRBD2. Germline CDR1 reads LGHNA; CDR2 reads YNFKEQ. The length of the CDR3 is 17 residues. Trimming cost V 0 bases and J 8 bases; bases outside gene matches: 8.

The CDR3 here is CASGGLADQETQYF. CDR3 sequence (DNA): TGTGCCAGCGGGGGACTAGCGGACCAAGAGACCCAGTACTTC. This chain links TRBV25-1 with TRBJ2-5, with 11 bases that match TRBD2. CDR1 is MGHDK, CDR2 SYGVNS, per germline. The CDR3 has 14 residues. V shed 8 bases and J 0 bases; nucleotides not matched to a gene: 2. Using reference TRBV25-1 and TRBJ2-5 for the parts outside the CDR3, the full variable domain is EADIYQTPRYLVIGTGKKITLECSQTMGHDKMYWYQQDPGMELHLIHYSYGVNSTEKGDLSSESTVSRIRTEHFPLTLESARPSHTSQYLCASGGLADQETQYFGPGTRLLVL.

The chain combines TRBV30 with TRBJ1-2, with D possibly matching TRBD1 (6 bases). This CDR3 is built from 14 residues. Looked up from germline, CDR1 is GTSNPN and CDR2 is SVGIG (reference sequence). Trimming shortened V by 5 bases and J by 8 bases, and 21 bases separated the two germline ends. The CDR3 spells CAWAGLQQGRGYTF. The CDR3 DNA reads TGTGCCTGGGCCGGTTTACAACAGGGCCGCGGCTACACCTTC.

The chain has TRBV30 and TRBJ1-1, with D hard to call. CDR1 and CDR2 (germline): GTSNPN, SVGIG (reference sequence). The CDR3 is 14 amino acids. V lost 5 bases to trimming and J lost 1 base, with 14 bases between them. In DNA, the CDR3 is TGTGCCTGGGACACGGGGAAATGGAACACTGAAGCTTTCTTT. Its protein is CAWDTGKWNTEAFF.

The V and J genes are TRBV30 and TRBJ2-3, with a weak D call TRBD1 (5 bases). CDR1 is GTSNPN and CDR2 is SVGIG in the germline V gene (reference sequence). The CDR3 contains 13 residues. The ends were cut back, 5 bases at V and 2 bases at J, with 11 bases in the middle. The CDR3 loop is CAWDSYFTDTQYF. The DNA for the CDR3 is TGTGCCTGGGACAGCTACTTCACAGATACGCAGTATTTT. The full variable domain, with the rest looked up from reference TRBV30 and TRBJ2-3, is SQTIHQWPATLVQPVGSPLSLECTVEGTSNPNLYWYRQAAGRGLQLLFYSVGIGQISSEVPQNLSASRPQDRQFILSSKKLLLSDSGFYLCAWDSYFTDTQYFGPGTRLTVL.

This chain joins TRBV6-5 and TRBJ2-7; D might be TRBD1 or TRBD2, each matching 6 bases. The CDR3 runs 16 residues. V was cut by 1 base and J by 5 bases, with 18 bases left in between. The germline CDR1 and CDR2 sequences are MNHEY and SVGAGI. The CDR3 DNA reads TGTGCCAGCAGTTACTGGGGGGCCCCGAAACTCGACGAGCAGTACTTC. It codes for CASSYWGAPKLDEQYF.

The chain combines TRBV6-6 with TRBJ1-4; a possible D gene is TRBD1 (5 bases). This CDR3 comprises 15 residues. Trimming took off 2 bases at V and 7 bases at J, with 14 bases between the two ends. From germline, CDR1 is MNHNY and CDR2 SVGAGI (reference sequence). The CDR3 DNA sequence: TGTGCCAGCAGTTACCCCTCAGGGAAGGGTGAAAAACTGTTTTTT. It codes for CASSYPSGKGEKLFF.

The V and J genes are TRBV7-2 and TRBJ2-1, with TRBD1 matching over 10 bases. The CDR3 is 15 residues long. V gave up 5 bases and J gave up 4 bases; unmatched junction bases: 5. In germline, CDR1 is SGHTA, CDR2 FQGNSA. Here the CDR3 DNA reads TGTGCCAGCAGCGCAGACAGGGGGCTTTACAATGAGCAGTTCTTC. Amino acid sequence: CASSADRGLYNEQFF.

This chain connects TRBV5-4 to TRBJ2-7, with 7 bases lining up with TRBD2. The CDR3 loop spans 17 amino acids. CDR1 is SGHNT and CDR2 is YYREEE in the germline V gene (reference sequence). J lost 6 bases, V lost 1 base, and 16 bases had no gene match. The DNA of the CDR3 is TGTGCCAGCAGCTTGAGGAGTGGCCCAGCGGGAATCGGCGAGCAGTACTTC. Translated, it gives CASSLRSGPAGIGEQYF.

The V gene is TRBV30, the J gene TRBJ2-3; D is uncertain. V gave up 2 bases and J gave up 3 bases, with 9 bases separating them. Looked up from germline, CDR1 is GTSNPN and CDR2 is SVGIG (reference sequence). The CDR3 is made up of 13 amino acids. Here the CDR3 DNA reads TGTGCCTGGAGTAGTGGAGAAACAGATACGCAGTATTTT. Residues: CAWSSGETDTQYF. Filled out from reference TRBV30 and TRBJ2-3, the complete variable domain reads SQTIHQWPATLVQPVGSPLSLECTVEGTSNPNLYWYRQAAGRGLQLLFYSVGIGQISSEVPQNLSASRPQDRQFILSSKKLLLSDSGFYLCAWSSGETDTQYFGPGTRLTVL.

This clone came up a few times. This chain links TRBV19 with TRBJ1-5; D is undetermined. The CDR3 loop spans 16 amino acids. The V end was cut by 3 bases, the J end by 2 bases, with 14 bases between. In germline, CDR1 is LNHDA, CDR2 SQIVND (reference sequence). CDR3 residues: CASSIGEGRGNQPQHF. In DNA, the CDR3 is TGTGCCAGTAGTATTGGGGAGGGCCGGGGCAATCAGCCCCAGCATTTT.

The chain carries TRBV19 and TRBJ2-1; D not resolved. The germline V gene encodes CDR1 LNHDA and CDR2 SQIVND (reference sequence). This CDR3 has 15 residues. Trimming pared 5 bases from V and 2 bases from J, leaving 13 bases between. The CDR3 sequence: CASSPVLGTYNEQFF. The CDR3 DNA is TGTGCCAGTAGTCCCGTCCTGGGTACCTACAATGAGCAGTTCTTC.

The J gene is TRBJ1-1, the V gene TRBV7-3; D gene ambiguous. V was shortened by 5 bases and J by 1 base, with 8 bases between the two germline ends. The CDR3 sequence is 13 residues long. The germline CDR1 and CDR2 sequences are SGHTA and FQGTGA. CDR3 nucleotide sequence: TGTGCCAGCAGCATCGACGGGAACACTGAAGCTTTCTTT. Its protein is CASSIDGNTEAFF.

The rearrangement uses TRBV19 and TRBJ2-4; 7 bases map to TRBD1. Looked up from germline, CDR1 is LNHDA and CDR2 is SQIVND (reference sequence). V lost 8 bases to trimming and J lost 8 bases; unmatched junction nucleotides: 12. This CDR3 spans 14 amino acids. CDR3 coding DNA: TGTGCCAGTCGAACCACCGGGACAGCGGACATTCAGTACTTC. This sequence encodes CASRTTGTADIQYF.

The rearrangement uses TRBV30 and TRBJ2-7; 7 bases match TRBD2. Germline CDR1 reads GTSNPN; CDR2 reads SVGIG (reference sequence). This CDR3 has 12 amino acids. V was clipped by 5 bases and J by 5 bases; unmatched bases: 6. CDR3: CAWGLGFNEQYF. CDR3 nucleotide sequence: TGTGCCTGGGGACTAGGGTTCAACGAGCAGTACTTC.

This clone was seen only once. The genes are TRBV6-1 and TRBJ2-4; D ambiguous. This CDR3 region has 12 residues. V was shortened by 7 bases and J by 3 bases, with 7 bases between the two germline ends. The germline gives CDR1 MNHNS, CDR2 SASEGT. The CDR3 spells CASNQRKNIQYF. In nucleotides, the CDR3 is TGTGCCAGCAACCAGCGCAAAAACATTCAGTACTTC.